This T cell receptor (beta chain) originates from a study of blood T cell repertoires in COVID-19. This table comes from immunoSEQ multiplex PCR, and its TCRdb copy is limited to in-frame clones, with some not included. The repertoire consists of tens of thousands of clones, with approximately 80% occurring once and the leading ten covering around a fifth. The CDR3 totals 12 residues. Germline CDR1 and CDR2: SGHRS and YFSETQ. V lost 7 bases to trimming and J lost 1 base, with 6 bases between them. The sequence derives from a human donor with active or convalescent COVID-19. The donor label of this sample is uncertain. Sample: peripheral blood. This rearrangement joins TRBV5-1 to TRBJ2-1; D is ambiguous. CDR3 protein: CASSLSYNEQFF. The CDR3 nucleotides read TGCGCCAGCTCCCTTTCCTACAATGAGCAGTTCTTC.